These 13 T cell receptor beta chains were sequenced from one sample in a study of shared clonotypes between healthy human individuals. Clones were sequenced by immunoSEQ multiplex PCR, and TCRdb holds only the in-frame ones, with some missing. Of 2,500,000 or so clones listed, roughly 93% are singletons. Sequencing was done on a sample of naive CD4+ T cells from PBMCs. Regarding subset: CD45RA+ positively selected. The receptor source for this set is a man between 18 and 29 years old in good health. Some clones in this sample may be carry-over from other donors' samples.

DNA for the CDR3: TGTGCCAGCAGCCTAGGACCCGCCTGGACTGAAGCTTTCTTT. Translated, it gives CASSLGPAWTEAFF. The chain uses TRBV7-3 and TRBJ1-1, with D unclear. V was pared by 5 bases and J by 5 bases, with 15 bases between. CDR1 is SGHTA, CDR2 FQGTGA, per germline. This CDR3 spans 14 amino acids. Together with reference TRBV7-3 and TRBJ1-1, the CDR3 gives the full variable domain: GAGVSQTPSNKVTEKGKYVELRCDPISGHTALYWYRQSLGQGPEFLIYFQGTGAADDSGLPNDRFFAVRPEGSVSTLKIQRTERGDSAVYLCASSLGPAWTEAFFGQGTRLTVV.

The CDR3 sequence is CASSQEGTGAYEQYF. CDR3 DNA sequence: TGCGCCAGCAGCCAAGAAGGGACAGGGGCCTACGAGCAGTACTTC. J is TRBJ2-7 and V is TRBV4-3, with 10 bases lining up with TRBD1. There are 15 residues in the CDR3. The junction had 1 base not matched to a gene; V was cut back by 0 bases and J by 2 bases. The germline V gene encodes CDR1 LGHNA and CDR2 YSLEER.

The J gene is TRBJ1-5, the V gene TRBV7-8; 7 nucleotides match TRBD1. Germline assignment: CDR1 SGHVS and CDR2 FQNEAQ. This CDR3 is built from 14 residues. V dropped 4 bases and J dropped 6; count of bases not matched to a gene: 6. The CDR3 spells CASSSAQGFQPQHF. The CDR3 nucleotides read TGTGCCAGCAGCTCGGCACAGGGGTTTCAGCCCCAGCATTTT.

V gene TRBV30 combines with J gene TRBJ1-2; D unresolved. Between the trimmed V and J ends, which lost 3 bases and 1 base, there was a span of 6 bases. Germline-derived CDR1 and CDR2 are GTSNPN and SVGIG (reference sequence). The CDR3 extends over 12 amino acids. CDR3 protein: CAWRGDNYGYTF. The CDR3 nucleotides read TGTGCCTGGAGGGGAGATAACTATGGCTACACCTTC.

The J gene is TRBJ1-3, the V gene TRBV7-6; a possible D gene is TRBD1 (6 bases). Between the trimmed V and J ends, which lost 5 bases and 4 bases, there was a span of 15 bases. The CDR3 runs to 15 residues. The V gene's germline CDR1 is SGHVS and CDR2 FNYEAQ. Written as DNA, the CDR3 is TGTGCCAGCAGCCCGGCGGGGGCCCGCGGAAACACCATATATTTT. Translating gives CASSPAGARGNTIYF.

The chain carries TRBV5-1 and TRBJ2-2, with 8 nucleotides matching TRBD2. V lost 0 bases to trimming and J lost 5 bases; unmatched junction nucleotides: 9. Germline loops: CDR1 SGHRS, CDR2 YFSETQ. The CDR3 runs 17 residues. The chain's CDR3 is CASSLVVSGTNTGELFF. CDR3 sequence (DNA): TGCGCCAGCAGCTTGGTGGTTAGCGGGACAAATACCGGGGAGCTGTTTTTT.

The gene calls are TRBV7-8 and TRBJ2-1, with 8 bases aligning to TRBD2. In germline, CDR1 is SGHVS, CDR2 FQNEAQ. Losses at the gene ends were 1 base for V and 2 bases for J; bases not matched to a gene: 7. This CDR3 region has 17 residues. CDR3 sequence reads: CASSLGWSGGPYNEQFF. The CDR3 DNA reads TGTGCCAGCAGCTTAGGCTGGTCGGGAGGGCCCTACAATGAGCAGTTCTTC. Looking up the rest from reference TRBV7-8 and TRBJ2-1 gives the full variable domain: GAGVSQSPRYKVAKRGQDVALRCDPISGHVSLFWYQQALGQGPEFLTYFQNEAQLDKSGLPSDRFFAERPEGSVSTLKIQRTQQEDSAVYLCASSLGWSGGPYNEQFFGPGTRLTVL.

For this clone: Other DNA variants within this sample encode the same CDR3. The V and J genes are TRBV5-1 and TRBJ2-7, with D unclear. Germline V gives CDR1 SGHRS, CDR2 YFSETQ. Trimming removed 0 bases at V and 3 bases at J, with 10 bases between. This CDR3 is built from 14 residues. DNA for the CDR3: TGCGCCAGCAGCTTGGTAACAGCTAGCTACGAGCAGTACTTC. It codes for CASSLVTASYEQYF.

The chain joins TRBV6-5 to TRBJ1-1; D uncertain. Trimming removed 5 bases at V and 1 base at J, with 14 bases between. Germline values: CDR1 MNHEY, CDR2 SVGAGI. This CDR3 contains 15 residues. The CDR3 region is CASSPSPRRNTEAFF. The CDR3 DNA sequence: TGTGCCAGCAGTCCTAGCCCCCGGAGGAACACTGAAGCTTTCTTT.

This clone was counted once. V gene TRBV7-2 combines with J gene TRBJ2-7; 7 bases align to TRBD1. The germline V gene encodes CDR1 SGHTA and CDR2 FQGNSA. There are 15 residues in the CDR3. Unmatched junction bases numbered 13, after V lost 4 bases and J lost 7 bases. CDR3 sequence: CASSSRPDRFGEQYF. DNA for the CDR3: TGTGCCAGCAGCTCCCGCCCGGACAGGTTCGGAGAGCAGTACTTC.

This clone came up once. The sample carries other DNA sequences with the same CDR3. This rearrangement joins TRBV7-2 to TRBJ1-2; D may be TRBD1 (6 bases). This CDR3 comprises 13 residues. Germline lookup yields CDR1 SGHTA and CDR2 FQGNSA. V lost 3 bases to trimming and J lost 2 bases, with 7 bases between them. The CDR3 region is CASSFGQNYGYTF. CDR3 sequence (DNA): TGTGCCAGCAGCTTCGGACAGAACTATGGCTACACCTTC.

This chain uses TRBV15 with TRBJ2-2; D remains unclear. CDR3 size: 17 residues. Germline V lookup: CDR1 LNHNV, CDR2 YYDKDF (reference sequence). The ends were cut back, 3 bases at V and 2 bases at J, with 16 bases in the middle. CDR3 coding DNA: TGTGCCACCAGCAGCGAGCTAACCTACCAAAACACCGGGGAGCTGTTTTTT. Residues: CATSSELTYQNTGELFF.

The V and J genes are TRBV5-1 and TRBJ2-3; the match to TRBD2 covers 10 bases. The CDR3 runs to 16 residues. Germline lookup yields CDR1 SGHRS and CDR2 YFSETQ. The ends lost 6 bases at V and 5 bases at J; junction bases unmatched: 12. This CDR3 is CASTLLAGVLGDTQYF. In DNA, the CDR3 is TGCGCCAGCACCCTCCTAGCGGGAGTGTTAGGAGATACGCAGTATTTT.